This record concerns one TCR beta chain sequence. Its antigen is unidentified. The data derive from a study of cytomegalovirus exposure and HLA in healthy donors. Study findings and constraints: A few of the chains that were CMV-associated were confirmed in vitro to be specific for CMV antigens. Sequencing depth roughly uniform across donors was assumed in presence/absence analyses. Among TCR beta chains of equal frequency, HLA-associated ones were more clonally expanded in a later analysis.

Germline V lookup: CDR1 SGHAT, CDR2 FQNNGV. The CDR3 spans 18 residues. With 5 bases removed from V and 4 bases from J, the gap between germline ends came to 26 bases. PCR used 60 Vbeta primers and 13 Jbeta primers. Some clones are missing from TCRdb's copy, which holds only in-frame ones; the method was immunoSEQ multiplex PCR. The sample has hundreds of thousands of clones; over 70% are singletons. Sequences were obtained from PBMCs. The sequence was obtained from a boy aged 2 to 9 in good health and CMV-seronegative. The chain has TRBV11-2 and TRBJ2-5; D possibly corresponds to TRBD1 (7 bases). CDR3 DNA: TGTGCCAGCAGCCAGGGGGGTTGGATAACCACGCTGTCAGAGACCCAGTACTTC. As protein: CASSQGGWITTLSETQYF. The full variable domain, in which reference TRBV11-2 and TRBJ2-5 provide the parts outside the CDR3, is EAGVAQSPRYKIIEKRQSVAFWCNPISGHATLYWYQQILGQGPKLLIQFQNNGVVDDSQLPKDRFSAERLKGVDSTLKIQPAKLEDSAVYLCASSQGGWITTLSETQYFGPGTRLLVL.